This T cell receptor beta chain comes out of a study of early T cells in non-severe SARS-CoV-2 infection. Overall study: Chains were not paired, and sequencing was done on bulk RNA from unsorted whole blood.

Whole-study findings and limits: Comparison of clonotypes with VDJdb favored anti-spike CD8 responses while missing private and CD4 specificities.

Many counts were recorded for this clonotype. Its antigen is undetermined. V dropped 5 bases and J dropped 4; count of bases not matched to a gene: 7. Germline values: CDR1 KGHSH, CDR2 LQKENI. The CDR3 runs to 14 residues. Individually, cDNA molecules had unique molecular identifiers attached to them. Using its own MiXCR run on the 5' RACE reads, TCRdb lists one record per CDR3 protein. There are tens of thousands of distinct CDR3 sequences in the sample; roughly 8.4% occur only once, and approximately 3.1% lies in the top ten. The sample taken for sequencing was whole blood. V gene TRBV18 combines with J gene TRBJ2-7; 8 bases match TRBD2. This TCR derives from an adult who was a healthcare worker with PCR-confirmed SARS-CoV-2 infection or an uninfected control (not recorded which). DNA of the CDR3: TGTGCCAGCTCAATTCTTAGCGGGATGTACGAGCAGTACTTC. It codes for CASSILSGMYEQYF.